The 10 T cell receptor beta chains listed next were all sequenced from one sample in a study of cytomegalovirus exposure and HLA in healthy donors. Researchers ran the PCR with 60 Vbeta and 13 Jbeta primers. Measured with immunoSEQ multiplex PCR; TCRdb has only the in-frame clones, and not every one. The table lists about 100,000 clones, 60% to 80% of them singletons. The sequenced material came from PBMCs. The receptors were sampled from a man aged 18 to 35 in good health and CMV-seronegative.

In this sample, this clone turned up a few times. The genes are TRBV4-3 and TRBJ1-1; 9 bases match TRBD1. The CDR3 is 18 residues long. Germline CDR1 reads LGHNA; CDR2 reads YSLEER. Unmatched junction bases numbered 20, after V lost 7 bases and J lost 5 bases. The CDR3 region has the DNA TGCGCCAGCACTAAGGGAGGTGGGCCACAGGGGGCGCGAACTGAAGCTTTCTTT. Protein sequence: CASTKGGGPQGARTEAFF.

The V and J genes are TRBV29-1 and TRBJ2-7; 7 positions match TRBD1. The germline V gene encodes CDR1 SQVTM and CDR2 ANQGSEA. V gave up 7 bases and J gave up 0 bases; unmatched junction bases: 6. The CDR3 contains 13 residues. In nucleotides, the CDR3 is TGCAGCGCGGGACAGCTTAACTCCTACGAGCAGTACTTC. Encoded protein: CSAGQLNSYEQYF.

The V and J genes are TRBV18 and TRBJ2-3; weak D call: TRBD2 (6 bases). CDR3 length: 14 residues. V lost 8 bases to trimming and J lost 0 bases, with 12 bases between them. Per the germline V gene, CDR1 is KGHSH and CDR2 is LQKENI. The CDR3 coding sequence is TGTGCCAGCGACTTAGCGGTTAGCACAGATACGCAGTATTTT. It translates to CASDLAVSTDTQYF.

In DNA, the CDR3 is TGTGCCACCCTACGCTGGGGCTGGGGTGAAAAACTGTTTTTT. Protein sequence: CATLRWGWGEKLFF. The rearrangement joins TRBV7-3 to TRBJ1-4, with D tentatively TRBD1 (5 bases). The germline CDR1 and CDR2 sequences are SGHTA and FQGTGA. V lost 10 bases and J 7 bases, leaving 19 bases between the germline ends. This CDR3 has 14 amino acids.

The chain employs TRBV5-4 and TRBJ2-5, with TRBD2 matching 10 bases. The CDR3 covers 15 residues. Germline V gene lookup returns CDR1 SGHNT and CDR2 YYREEE (reference sequence). V gave up 6 bases and J gave up 5 bases; unmatched junction bases: 10. CDR3 sequence (DNA): TGTGCCAGCATCGAGCGGGGGGGCCTGGAGGAGACCCAGTACTTC. It encodes CASIERGGLEETQYF.

This clone came up once. The rearrangement uses TRBV9 and TRBJ2-7; possibly TRBD1 for D (6 bases). Trimming removed 4 bases at V and 4 bases at J, with 15 bases between. The CDR3 runs 14 residues. Germline assignment: CDR1 SGDLS and CDR2 YYNGEE. CDR3 nucleotides: TGTGCCAGCAGCCCCCAACAGGGTGGGTACGAGCAGTACTTC. Translation gives CASSPQQGGYEQYF.

The sample holds a few counts of this clone. The rearrangement links TRBV7-9 to TRBJ1-2; 8 positions agree with TRBD1. Losses at the gene ends were 7 bases for V and 8 bases for J; bases not matched to a gene: 12. The CDR3 length is 14 residues. The V gene's germline CDR1 is SEHNR and CDR2 FQNEAQ (reference sequence). CDR3 nucleotides: TGTGCCAGCACCGTCCCAGGGGGCGCCCGGGGCTACACCTTC. Translated, it gives CASTVPGGARGYTF.

The chain carries TRBV5-1 and TRBJ2-5; weak D call: TRBD1 (5 bases). Germline lookup yields CDR1 SGHRS and CDR2 YFSETQ. V was shortened by 6 bases and J by 5 bases, with 20 bases between the two germline ends. The CDR3 is made up of 15 amino acids. CDR3 protein: CASIPGSGSSETQYF. CDR3 nucleotide sequence: TGCGCCAGCATTCCAGGGTCAGGGTCCTCGGAGACCCAGTACTTC. The variable domain in full, with the rest retrieved from reference TRBV5-1 and TRBJ2-5, is KAGVTQTPRYLIKTRGQQVTLSCSPISGHRSVSWYQQTPGQGLQFLFEYFSETQRNKGNFPGRFSGRQFSNSRSEMNVSTLELGDSALYLCASIPGSGSSETQYFGPGTRLLVL.

V gene TRBV19 combines with J gene TRBJ1-2; D remains ambiguous. Trimming stripped 10 bases from V and 0 bases from J, with 18 bases between. This CDR3 is 15 amino acids long. CDR1 is LNHDA, CDR2 SQIVND, per germline (reference sequence). The CDR3 loop reads CATSPAQVANYGYTF. CDR3 coding DNA: TGTGCCACCTCTCCCGCCCAGGTAGCTAACTATGGCTACACCTTC.

The chain has TRBV19 and TRBJ2-6; D is ambiguous. V lost 4 bases, J lost 2 bases, and 15 bases lay in between. CDR1 LNHDA and CDR2 SQIVND come from the germline V gene (reference sequence). The CDR3 has 17 residues. The CDR3 DNA sequence: TGTGCCAGTAGTAGTCCAGGTTGGGTGGCTGGGGCCAACGTCCTGACTTTC. Its protein product is CASSSPGWVAGANVLTF.